Shown below are 3 T cell receptor beta chains from a single sample sequenced in a study of cytomegalovirus exposure and HLA in healthy donors. The study ran its PCR with 60 Vbeta and 13 Jbeta primers. Sequencing used immunoSEQ multiplex PCR; TCRdb keeps in-frame clones, though not all of them. The repertoire has roughly 130,000 clones, around 79% of them found once; the top ten carry about 1%. The sequenced sample consisted of PBMCs. Receptor source: a young man in good health and CMV-seronegative.

The rearrangement links TRBV19 to TRBJ2-3, with a weak D call TRBD2 (6 bases). This CDR3 is 14 amino acids long. Trimming took 6 bases from V and 0 from J, leaving 10 bases between them. Germline values: CDR1 LNHDA, CDR2 SQIVND (reference sequence). The CDR3 DNA sequence: TGTGCCAGTAGAACCGGGACTAGCACAGATACGCAGTATTTT. This translates into CASRTGTSTDTQYF.

The V gene is TRBV5-6, the J gene TRBJ1-1; TRBD1 might be the D (6 bases). Germline V gene lookup returns CDR1 SGHDT and CDR2 YYEEEE. V lost 6 bases and J lost 4, with 16 bases in between. The CDR3 is 14 amino acids. The CDR3 DNA is TGTGCCAGCAAGGTGGGGGCCTCGAGCACTGAAGCTTTCTTT. Translation: CASKVGASSTEAFF.

The rearrangement uses TRBV7-9 and TRBJ1-2, with D tentatively TRBD1 (6 bases). The CDR3 runs 15 residues. Trimming cost V 1 base and J 4 bases, with 13 bases left between them. The germline V gene encodes CDR1 SEHNR and CDR2 FQNEAQ (reference sequence). The CDR3 DNA sequence: TGTGCCAGCAGCTTAGATACAGGGAGCGTCTATGGCTACACCTTC. Encoded protein: CASSLDTGSVYGYTF.